This TCR beta chain came from a study of T cells in tumors after PD-1 blockade. Study details: Either cemiplimab 350 mg every 2 weeks or pembrolizumab 200 mg every 3 weeks was given. Study observations and caveats: After therapy, most expanded exhausted CD8+ clones were absent pre-treatment, suggesting clonal replacement.

Site-matched primary tumor biopsies were taken before and after PD-1 blockade. Tumor or blood genomic DNA was sequenced, with inputs of about 550 ng to 6,004 ng. On this clone: Its antigen is as yet unknown.

Repertoires were generated with immunoSEQ multiplex PCR, while TCRdb's copy carries only in-frame clones and drops some. The sample carries 4,000 or so clones, roughly 64% recorded once. CDR1 and CDR2 from the germline V gene are SGHDT and YYEEEE. V lost 1 base and J 6 bases, leaving 13 bases between the germline ends. The CDR3 covers 15 residues. Sequences were derived from tumor tissue, sampled before anti-PD-1 treatment. The V gene is TRBV5-6, the J gene TRBJ2-2; D gene uncertain. This sequence originates from a human donor with basal cell carcinoma. The chain's CDR3 is CASSLPTRLAGELFF. The CDR3 coding sequence is TGTGCCAGCAGCTTGCCGACAAGGCTCGCCGGGGAGCTGTTTTTT.